This T cell receptor (beta chain) was documented in a study of T cell repertoires in aging, cancer and after chemotherapy. Looking at the study overall: Six age groups, ranging from 30 or younger to 70 or older, included the donors.

Note on this clonotype: Its matching antigen is unknown.

Peripheral blood genomic DNA, not sorted cells or RNA, was the template. A mixed TRB-A/B primer pool amplified rearranged TRB by multiplex touch-down PCR. TCRdb itself ran the multiplex PCR reads through MiXCR, one entry per CDR3 protein. Among some 3,000 distinct CDR3 sequences listed, 25% to 30% were seen once. This CDR3 contains 14 residues. Losses at the gene ends were 7 bases for V and 4 bases for J; bases not matched to a gene: 7. General study findings and limits: In each cancer cohort, median generation probability increased across chemotherapy, suggesting thymic output rebounded.

The receptor's source is a human donor with a solid tumor. The chain joins TRBV12-3 or TRBV12-4 to TRBJ1-2; 9 bases map to TRBD1. The specimen sequenced was blood. CDR3 bases: TGTGCCAGCAAATACAGGGGGCGCTTCTATGGCTACACCTTC. Amino acids: CASKYRGRFYGYTF.